This T cell receptor (beta chain) appears in the sequencing data of a study of blood T cell repertoires in COVID-19. TCRdb's table, derived via immunoSEQ multiplex PCR, lists solely in-frame clones and lacks some. Of 150,000 or so clones in the sample, 70% to 90% are singletons; the top ten hold 8.2%. This TCR came from a woman in her sixties or seventies with acute or convalescent COVID-19. Sequencing was done on a sample of peripheral blood.

The CDR3 here is CASSQGQGVYYTF. The CDR3 bases are TGCGCCAGCAGCCAAGGACAGGGAGTCTACTACACCTTC. This chain uses TRBV4-1 with TRBJ1-2; 7 bases match TRBD1. CDR1 and CDR2 from the germline V gene are MGHRA and YSYEKL. CDR3 length: 13 residues. J gave up 10 bases and V 1 base, and 6 bases lay outside the gene matches.